The present T cell receptor (beta chain) was sequenced within a study of human T cells and chemical hapten exposure. At the level of the study: Patch testing placed 0.01% DPC on the upper back, with readings at 6 days. Findings of the study overall: It was expanded TCRs that formed significantly more large CDR3 similarity clusters than controls did.

Between the trimmed V and J ends, which lost 2 bases and 2 bases, there was a span of 5 bases. The germline CDR1 and CDR2 sequences are SGHDT and YYEEEE. The CDR3 runs 12 residues. Via MiXCR, TCRdb re-called the RACE reads, giving one row per CDR3 protein. This sample has some 330,000 distinct CDR3 sequences; 4.5% to 5.5% occur once, and the top ten carry around 8.8%. This clonotype has a count of ten or more. Its specificity is unknown. The time point: pre-sensitization, week 0. Treatment denoted: therapeutic diphenylcyclopropenone sensitization with weekly scalp DPC. Each donor was an alopecia patient between 18 and 70 years of age who qualified for DPC.

Sample: whole blood, taken in connection with sensitization to the hapten diphenylcyclopropenone (DPC). This chain connects TRBV5-6 to TRBJ2-7; D perhaps matches TRBD2 (5 bases). This clonotype was obtained from a woman aged 18 to 35 with alopecia areata. Some clones in this sample may be carry-over from other donors' samples. CDR3 region: CASSFSAYEQYF. The CDR3 region has the DNA TGTGCCAGCAGCTTTAGCGCCTACGAGCAGTACTTC.